The entry below gives a single T cell receptor beta chain sequence along with its context. This sequence may be a read error, since a much larger clone differs from it by one base. The data derive from a study of T cells in Graves' hyperthyroidism and ophthalmopathy. RNA transcripts served as the template for amplifying TCR beta CDR3 regions. First-round RT-PCR targeting the TCR CDR3 was performed with the HTBI primer set. TCRdb reprocessed the multiplex PCR reads with MiXCR, giving one entry per CDR3 protein. The sample carries more than 350,000 distinct CDR3 sequences, about 15% recorded once. For the diagnoses, clinical symptoms, serum thyroxine and TRAb, thyroid ultrasound and orbital computed tomography were used. PBMCs were collected from an approximately 9.3 ml volume of fresh peripheral blood. Sequencing was carried out using blood. This TCR came from a woman aged 25-40 years with Graves' hyperthyroidism that later progressed to Graves' ophthalmopathy.

Here the CDR3 DNA reads TGTGCCAGCACCCCGGCAGAGACCTTCAATGAGCAGTTCTTC. Translating gives CASTPAETFNEQFF. The rearrangement joins TRBV27 to TRBJ2-1; D gene uncertain. This CDR3 comprises 14 residues. CDR1 MNHEY and CDR2 SMNVEV come from the germline V gene (reference sequence). Trimming left V 7 bases short and J 6 bases short, with 16 bases between.